This record concerns one T cell receptor (beta chain) sequence. Its cognate antigen is unknown. One entry per CDR3 protein results from TCRdb running MiXCR on the PCR reads. The table includes more than 450,000 distinct CDR3 sequences, under 30% detected once. Sequencing libraries of naive CD8 cells derived from about 20,000 to 1,000,000 sorted cells with 10%, 30% or 50% RNA. Researchers sorted naive CD8 T cells as cells that were CD8+CD4-CCR7+CD45RA+. CDR3 length: 15 residues. This sample stems from a study of molecular identifiers for immune sequencing clone quantification. Study conclusions and caveats: Identical TCR molecules can share a barcode, and this sharing could underestimate highly expanded clone sizes.

The source is a human donor in good health. Some libraries in this study had Jurkat cell RNA spiked in. V is TRBV1 and J is TRBJ1-2; no check of the table's D call, TRBD1, against the DNA was made. TRBV1 is assigned pseudogene status. The sequencing sample was made of naive CD8+ T cells from blood, with Jurkat cell RNA spiked in. Noted subset: FACS-sorted CD8+CD4-CCR7+CD45RA+ naive T cells. In DNA form, the CDR3 reads TGCACCAGCAGCCAAGGGGACCCGACCCCCTATGGCTACACCTTC. Residues: CTSSQGDPTPYGYTF.